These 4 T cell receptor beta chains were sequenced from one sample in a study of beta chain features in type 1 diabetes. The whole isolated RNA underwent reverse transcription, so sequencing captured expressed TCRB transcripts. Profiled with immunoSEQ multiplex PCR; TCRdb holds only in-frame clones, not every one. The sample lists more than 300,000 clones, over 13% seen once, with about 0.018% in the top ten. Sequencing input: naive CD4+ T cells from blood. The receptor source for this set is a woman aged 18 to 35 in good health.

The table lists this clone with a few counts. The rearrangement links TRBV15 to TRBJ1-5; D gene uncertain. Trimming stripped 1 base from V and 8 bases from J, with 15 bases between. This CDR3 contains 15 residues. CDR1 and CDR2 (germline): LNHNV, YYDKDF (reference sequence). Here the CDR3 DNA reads TGTGCCACCAGCAGAGGACGGATAGCAGAGGAGCCCCAGCATTTT. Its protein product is CATSRGRIAEEPQHF.

The CDR3 sequence is CASMGLEAPYEQYF. CDR3 in DNA: TGTGCCAGTATGGGACTAGAAGCGCCCTACGAGCAGTACTTC. V and J are TRBV19 and TRBJ2-7; 8 positions agree with TRBD2. The CDR3 has 14 residues. Unmatched junction bases numbered 7, after V lost 7 bases and J lost 2 bases. Germline CDR1 reads LNHDA; CDR2 reads SQIVND (reference sequence).

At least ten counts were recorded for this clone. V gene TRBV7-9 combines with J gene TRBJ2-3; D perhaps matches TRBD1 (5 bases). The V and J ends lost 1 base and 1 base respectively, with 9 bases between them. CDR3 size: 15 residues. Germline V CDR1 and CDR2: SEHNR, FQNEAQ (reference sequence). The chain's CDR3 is CASSLDSTGTDTQYF. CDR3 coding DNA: TGTGCCAGCAGCTTAGACTCGACAGGCACAGATACGCAGTATTTT.

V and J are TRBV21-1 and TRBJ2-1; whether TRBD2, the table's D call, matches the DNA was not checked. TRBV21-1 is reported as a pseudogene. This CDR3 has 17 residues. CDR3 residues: CASSKSLSGRASGEQFF. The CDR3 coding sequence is TGTGCCAGCAGCAAGAGCTTAAGCGGGAGGGCCTCTGGCGAGCAGTTCTTC.